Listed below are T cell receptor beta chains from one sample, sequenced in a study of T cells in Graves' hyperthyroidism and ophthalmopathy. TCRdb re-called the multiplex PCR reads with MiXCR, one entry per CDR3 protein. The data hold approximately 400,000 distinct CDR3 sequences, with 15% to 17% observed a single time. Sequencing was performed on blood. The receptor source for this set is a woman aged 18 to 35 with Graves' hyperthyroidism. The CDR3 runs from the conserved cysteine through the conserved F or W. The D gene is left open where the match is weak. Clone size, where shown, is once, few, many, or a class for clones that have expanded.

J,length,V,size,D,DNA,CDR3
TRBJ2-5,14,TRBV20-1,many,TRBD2,TGCAGTGCTAGAGACTCTAGCGGATTAGAGACCCAGTACTTC,CSARDSSGLETQYF
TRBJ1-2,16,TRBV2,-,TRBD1,TGTGCCAGCAGCGCCGGGACAGACACCTTGTACTATGGCTACACCTTC,CASSAGTDTLYYGYTF
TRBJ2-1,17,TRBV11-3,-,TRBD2,TGTGCCAGCAGCTTAGTACTAGCGGGGGAGCCCTACAATGAGCAGTTCTTC,CASSLVLAGEPYNEQFF
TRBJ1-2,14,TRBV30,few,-,TGTGCCTGGAGTGTAGGGCAGGGGATAGATGGCTACACCTTC,CAWSVGQGIDGYTF
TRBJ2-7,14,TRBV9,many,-,TGTGCCAGCAGCGCAAGGGACGGCTCCTACGAGCAGTACTTC,CASSARDGSYEQYF
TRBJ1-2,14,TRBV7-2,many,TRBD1,TGTGCCAGCAGCTCACTCCTGACAGGGGGTGGCTACACCTTC,CASSSLLTGGGYTF
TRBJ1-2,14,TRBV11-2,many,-,TGTGCCAGCAGCTTAGACGTATTCAACTATGGCTACACCTTC,CASSLDVFNYGYTF
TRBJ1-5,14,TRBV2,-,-,TGTGCCAGCAGTAACGTAGGGGGCAATCAGCCCCAGCATTTT,CASSNVGGNQPQHF
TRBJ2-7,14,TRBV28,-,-,TGTGCCAGCTCCCCTTTGGGCAATTTCGGCGAGCAGTACTTC,CASSPLGNFGEQYF
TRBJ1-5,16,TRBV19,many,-,TGTGCCAGTAGCCCGTCGGTGAGGGGTTGGGTTCAGCCCCAGCATTTT,CASSPSVRGWVQPQHF
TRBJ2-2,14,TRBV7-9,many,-,TGTGCCAGCGTACCCAGGGCTGACACCGGGGAGCTGTTTTTT,CASVPRADTGELFF
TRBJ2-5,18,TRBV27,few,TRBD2,TGTGCCAGCAGTTTACGGCCTGGGGCAGCGGGGGAAATGGAGACCCAGTACTTC,CASSLRPGAAGEMETQYF
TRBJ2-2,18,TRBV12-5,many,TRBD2,TGTGCTAGTGGTTTGCCCCAAGTCGGACTAGCGGGCACCGGGGAGCTGTTTTTT,CASGLPQVGLAGTGELFF
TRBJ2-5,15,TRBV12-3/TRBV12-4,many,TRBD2,TGTGCCAGCAGTTTGCCGGGACTAGCGTTAGAGACCCAGTACTTC,CASSLPGLALETQYF
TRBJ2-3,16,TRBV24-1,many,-,TGTGCCACCAGTGGCGGTAGCGCCCTACGAACAGATACGCAGTATTTT,CATSGGSALRTDTQYF
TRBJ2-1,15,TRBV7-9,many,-,TGTGCCAGCAGCTTTCCCAGCGGAGCTTACAATGAGCAGTTCTTC,CASSFPSGAYNEQFF
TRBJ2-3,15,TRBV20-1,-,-,TGCAGTGCTATATCACCAGGGCTTGCCGCAGATACGCAGTATTTT,CSAISPGLAADTQYF
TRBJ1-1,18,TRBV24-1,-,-,TGTGCCACCAGTGATTCCTCCGGGACACAAGGCGAGAACACTGAAGATTTCTTT,CATSDSSGTQGENTEDFF
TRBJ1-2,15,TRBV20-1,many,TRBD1,TGCAGTGCTAGGGGGGTCGGACAGGGGAACTATGGCTACACCTTC,CSARGVGQGNYGYTF
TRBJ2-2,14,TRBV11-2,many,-,TGTGCCAGCACGGGCGGGGCTAACACCGGGGAGCTGTTTTTT,CASTGGANTGELFF
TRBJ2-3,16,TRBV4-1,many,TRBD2,TGCGCCAGCAGCCAAGATGCCGGGGGGAGCACAGATACGCAGTATTTT,CASSQDAGGSTDTQYF
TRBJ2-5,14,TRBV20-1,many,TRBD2,TGCAGTGCTAGAGGCGGGGGGCAGGAGGAGACCCAGTACTTC,CSARGGGQEETQYF
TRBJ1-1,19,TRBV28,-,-,TGTGCCAGCAGACAGGGACTGGGTTTTGGGAGGGGGGCGTCGACTGAAGCTTTCTTT,CASRQGLGFGRGASTEAFF
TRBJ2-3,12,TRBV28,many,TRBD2,TGTGCCAGCAGGGGGGGGGGGGATACGCAGTATTTT,CASRGGGDTQYF
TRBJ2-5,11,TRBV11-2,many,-,TGTGCCAGCAGCTCCGAGGGGACCCAGTACTTC,CASSSEGTQYF
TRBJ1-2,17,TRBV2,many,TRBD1,TGTGCCAGCAGTGAAGCGCTACCGGGACAGGGTAAAGATGGCTACACCTTC,CASSEALPGQGKDGYTF
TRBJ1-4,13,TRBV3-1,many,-,TGTGCCAGCAGCCAAGGACGAGATGAAAAACTGTTTTTT,CASSQGRDEKLFF
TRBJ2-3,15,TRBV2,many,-,TGTGCCAGCAGTGAAGCGGCGTCGGTAACAGATACGCAGTATTTT,CASSEAASVTDTQYF
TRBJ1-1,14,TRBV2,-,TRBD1,TGTGCCAGCATTATACAGGGGTGGCCATCCGAAGCTTTCTTT,CASIIQGWPSEAFF
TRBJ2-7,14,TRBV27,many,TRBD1,TGTGCCAGCGGAAAACAGGGGGTCATAAACGAGCAGTACTTC,CASGKQGVINEQYF
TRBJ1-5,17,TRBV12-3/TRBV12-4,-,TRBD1,TGTGCCAGCAGCCGGGACAGGGGGGGGGGTAGCAATCAGCCCCAGCATTTT,CASSRDRGGGSNQPQHF
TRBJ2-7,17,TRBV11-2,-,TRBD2,TGTGCCAGCAGCTTGTTACGTGGGAGCGGGATCTTGGGCGAGCAGTACTTC,CASSLLRGSGILGEQYF
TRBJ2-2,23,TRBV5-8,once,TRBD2,TGTGCCAGCAGCCCCCGTCTATGGGGACACGTTTTTAGCGGGGGGCCCCCCACCGGGGAGCTGTTTTTT,CASSPRLWGHVFSGGPPTGELFF
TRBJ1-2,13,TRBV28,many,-,TGTGCCAGCAGTCCCCCCGGGTGGGATGGCTACACCTTC,CASSPPGWDGYTF
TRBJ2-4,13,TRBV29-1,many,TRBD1,TGCAGCGTTGATCTATACAGGGGAAACATTCAGTACTTC,CSVDLYRGNIQYF
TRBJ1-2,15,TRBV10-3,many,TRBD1,TGTGCCATCAGTGAGTCCCAGGGGGCTTATGAAGGCTACACCTTC,CAISESQGAYEGYTF
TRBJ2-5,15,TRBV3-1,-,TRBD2,TGTGCCAGCAGCCCTCTAGCGGGGGCGGGGGGGACCCAGTACTTC,CASSPLAGAGGTQYF
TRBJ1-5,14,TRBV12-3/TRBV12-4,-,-,TGTGCCAGCAGTTGGGGGGGGATCAATCAGCCCCAGCATTTT,CASSWGGINQPQHF